The 5 T cell receptor beta chains below come from one sample, sequenced in a study of T cells in Graves' hyperthyroidism and ophthalmopathy (dated by TCRdb to about 2019). The receptor library was made with multiplex PCR. The sequencer listed for this sample is Illumina HiSeq 2000. TCR beta CDR3 regions were amplified from RNA transcripts. The first round of RT-PCR for the TCR CDR3 was performed with the HTBI primer set and the Qiagen OneStep RT-PCR kit. TCRdb cleaned the public reads at Q25 with fastp, built clones with MiXCR and kept in-frame beta chains. Entries that share a CDR3 protein sequence are merged under the most common genes and DNA. In this sample the table shows fewer than 450,000 distinct CDR3 sequences, about a sixth of which occur a single time. The ten most abundant clones make up roughly 35% of the sample. What was sequenced was blood. The receptors originated from a woman in her 30s with Graves' hyperthyroidism that later progressed to Graves' ophthalmopathy.

V usage is TRBV5-1 and J usage is TRBJ2-3, with D uncertain. CDR1 SGHRS and CDR2 YFSETQ come from the germline V gene. V was pared by 3 bases and J by 9 bases, with 14 bases between. This CDR3 region has 13 residues. The CDR3 spells CASSSEPGRTQYF. In DNA, the CDR3 is TGCGCCAGCAGCTCGGAACCCGGAAGGACGCAGTATTTT.

Many counts were recorded for this clonotype. The chain uses TRBV9 and TRBJ2-2; no clear D. This CDR3 has 11 residues. Germline V gene lookup returns CDR1 SGDLS and CDR2 YYNGEE. The ends were cut back, 7 bases at V and 3 bases at J, with 4 bases in the middle. CDR3 DNA sequence: TGTGCCAGCGGGGACACCGGGGAGCTGTTTTTT. Translated: CASGDTGELFF.

This clonotype was seen a few times. The gene calls are TRBV20-1 and TRBJ2-3, with unresolved D. The CDR3 spans 15 residues. V was clipped by 4 bases and J by 6 bases, with 20 bases between them. From germline, CDR1 is DFQATT and CDR2 SNEGSKA (reference sequence). The CDR3 nucleotides read TGCAGTGCTAACACGGATCCCGCCCCGAGGGATACGCAGTATTTT. Encoded protein: CSANTDPAPRDTQYF.

This clonotype was counted a few times. J is TRBJ1-5 and V is TRBV19, with a tentative D call TRBD1 (5 bases). CDR3 length equals 15 residues. With 5 bases removed from V and 2 bases from J, the gap between germline ends came to 13 bases. Per germline, CDR1 LNHDA and CDR2 SQIVND (reference sequence). The CDR3 DNA follows: TGTGCCAGTAGTCCCCCGGGGGGGGGCAATCAGCCCCAGCATTTT. It specifies CASSPPGGGNQPQHF.

This sequence joins TRBV15 and TRBJ1-3; 10 positions match TRBD1. Trimming at V came to 1 base and at J to 2 bases, leaving 5 bases not matched to a gene. This CDR3 has 17 residues. CDR1 and CDR2 (germline): LNHNV, YYDKDF (reference sequence). CDR3 loop: CATSRVLGQGAGNTIYF. Here the CDR3 DNA reads TGTGCCACCAGCAGAGTCCTAGGACAGGGGGCTGGAAACACCATATATTTT.